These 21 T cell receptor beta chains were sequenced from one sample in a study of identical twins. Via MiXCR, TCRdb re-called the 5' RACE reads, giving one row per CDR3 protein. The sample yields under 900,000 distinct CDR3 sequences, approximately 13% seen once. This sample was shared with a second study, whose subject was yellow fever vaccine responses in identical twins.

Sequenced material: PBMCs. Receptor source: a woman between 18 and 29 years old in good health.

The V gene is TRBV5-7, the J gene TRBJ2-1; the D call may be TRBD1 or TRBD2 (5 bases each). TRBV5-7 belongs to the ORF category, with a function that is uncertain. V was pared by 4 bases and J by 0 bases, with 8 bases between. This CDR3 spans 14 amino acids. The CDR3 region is CASSEGISYNEQFF. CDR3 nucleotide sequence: TGTGCCAGCAGCGAGGGGATCTCCTACAATGAGCAGTTCTTC.

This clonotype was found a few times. The CDR3 DNA reads as TGTGCCAGCCGGGGGCAGGGTTTGGAAAAACTGTTTTTT. As protein: CASRGQGLEKLFF. The gene calls are TRBV12-3 or TRBV12-4 and TRBJ1-4; possible D gene TRBD1, 6 bases. The CDR3 has 13 amino acids. Deletions cut 8 bases from V and 8 bases from J, with 15 bases between.

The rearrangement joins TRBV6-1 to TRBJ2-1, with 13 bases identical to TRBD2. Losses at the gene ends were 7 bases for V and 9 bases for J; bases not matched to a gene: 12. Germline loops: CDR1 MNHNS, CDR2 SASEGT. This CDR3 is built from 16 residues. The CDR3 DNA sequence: TGTGCCAGCATACGACAAACTAGCGGGGGGGCAGGTGAGCAGTTCTTC. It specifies CASIRQTSGGAGEQFF.

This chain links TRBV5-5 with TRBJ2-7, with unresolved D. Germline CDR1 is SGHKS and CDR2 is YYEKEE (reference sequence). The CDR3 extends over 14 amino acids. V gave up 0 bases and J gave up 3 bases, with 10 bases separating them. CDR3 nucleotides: TGTGCCAGCAGCTTGGATATATCCCGCTACGAGCAGTACGTC. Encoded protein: CASSLDISRYEQYV.

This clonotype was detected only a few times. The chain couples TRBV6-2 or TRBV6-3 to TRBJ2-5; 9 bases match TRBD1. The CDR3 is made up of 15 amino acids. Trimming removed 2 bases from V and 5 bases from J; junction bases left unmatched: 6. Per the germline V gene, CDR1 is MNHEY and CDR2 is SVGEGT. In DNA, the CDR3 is TGTGCCAGCAGTTACCAGGGACAGGGAACGGAGACCCAGTACTTC. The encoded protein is CASSYQGQGTETQYF.

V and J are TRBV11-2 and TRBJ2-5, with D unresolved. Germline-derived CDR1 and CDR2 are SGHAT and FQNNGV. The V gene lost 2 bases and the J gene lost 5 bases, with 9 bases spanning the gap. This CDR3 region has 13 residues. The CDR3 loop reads CASSLMGAETQYF. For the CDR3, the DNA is TGTGCCAGCAGCTTAATGGGCGCGGAGACCCAGTACTTC.

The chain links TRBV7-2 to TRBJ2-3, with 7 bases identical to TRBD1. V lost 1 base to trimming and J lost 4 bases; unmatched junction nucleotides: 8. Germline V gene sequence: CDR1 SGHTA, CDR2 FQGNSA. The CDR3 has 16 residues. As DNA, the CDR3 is TGTGCCAGCAGCTTAGGGTTGACAGGGCGCGCAGATACGCAGTATTTT. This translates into CASSLGLTGRADTQYF.

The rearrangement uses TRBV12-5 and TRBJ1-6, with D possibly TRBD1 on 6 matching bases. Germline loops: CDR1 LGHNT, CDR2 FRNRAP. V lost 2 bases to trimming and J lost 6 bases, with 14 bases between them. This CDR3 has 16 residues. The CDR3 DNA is TGTGCTAGTGGTTTGAACCAGGGGAGCGGTAATTCACCCCTCCACTTT. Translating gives CASGLNQGSGNSPLHF. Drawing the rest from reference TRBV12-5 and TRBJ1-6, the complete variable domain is DARVTQTPRHKVTEMGQEVTMRCQPILGHNTVFWYRQTMMQGLELLAYFRNRAPLDDSGMPKDRFSAEMPDATLATLKIQPSEPRDSAVYFCASGLNQGSGNSPLHFGNGTRLTVT.

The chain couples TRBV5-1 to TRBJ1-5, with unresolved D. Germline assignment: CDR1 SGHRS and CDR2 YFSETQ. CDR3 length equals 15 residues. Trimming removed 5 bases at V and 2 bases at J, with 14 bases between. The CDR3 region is CASRGRASGNQPQHF. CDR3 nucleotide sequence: TGCGCCAGCAGAGGTCGGGCATCTGGCAATCAGCCCCAGCATTTT.

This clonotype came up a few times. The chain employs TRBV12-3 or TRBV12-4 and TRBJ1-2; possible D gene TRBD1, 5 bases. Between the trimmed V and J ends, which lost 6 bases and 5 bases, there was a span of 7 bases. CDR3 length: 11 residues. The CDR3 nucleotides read TGTGCCAGCAGACAGGCTTATGGCTACACCTTC. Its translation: CASRQAYGYTF.

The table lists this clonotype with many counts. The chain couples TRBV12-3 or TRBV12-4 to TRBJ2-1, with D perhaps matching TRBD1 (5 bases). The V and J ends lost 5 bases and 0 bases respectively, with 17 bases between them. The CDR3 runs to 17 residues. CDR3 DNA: TGTGCCAGCAGTCCAACCTGGGGCGGTGACTCCTACAATGAGCAGTTCTTC. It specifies CASSPTWGGDSYNEQFF.

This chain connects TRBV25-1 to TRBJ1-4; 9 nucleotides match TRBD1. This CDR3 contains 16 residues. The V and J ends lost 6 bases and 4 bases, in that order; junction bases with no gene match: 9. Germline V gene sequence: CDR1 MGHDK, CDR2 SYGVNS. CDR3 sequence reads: CASRATGTGNNEKLFF. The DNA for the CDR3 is TGTGCCAGCAGGGCAACCGGGACAGGGAATAATGAAAAACTGTTTTTT.

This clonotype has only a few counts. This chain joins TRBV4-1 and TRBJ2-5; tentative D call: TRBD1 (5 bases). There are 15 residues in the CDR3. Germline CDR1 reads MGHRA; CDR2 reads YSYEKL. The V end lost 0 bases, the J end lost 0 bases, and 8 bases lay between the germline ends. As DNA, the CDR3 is TGCGCCAGCAGCCAAGATAACAGGCACCAAGAGACCCAGTACTTC. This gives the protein CASSQDNRHQETQYF.

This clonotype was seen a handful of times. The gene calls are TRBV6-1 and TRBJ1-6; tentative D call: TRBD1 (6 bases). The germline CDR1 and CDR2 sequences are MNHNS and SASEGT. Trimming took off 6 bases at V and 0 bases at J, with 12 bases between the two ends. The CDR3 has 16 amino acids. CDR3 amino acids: CASRSTGSSYNSPLHF. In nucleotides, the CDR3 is TGTGCCAGCAGATCCACAGGGAGCTCCTATAATTCACCCCTCCACTTT.

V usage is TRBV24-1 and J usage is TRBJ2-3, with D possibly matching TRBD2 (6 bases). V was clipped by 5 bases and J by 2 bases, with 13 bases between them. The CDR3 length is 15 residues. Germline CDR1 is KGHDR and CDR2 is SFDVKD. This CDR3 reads CATSGRDLLTDTQYF. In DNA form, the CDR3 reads TGTGCCACCAGTGGGAGGGACCTTCTCACAGATACGCAGTATTTT.

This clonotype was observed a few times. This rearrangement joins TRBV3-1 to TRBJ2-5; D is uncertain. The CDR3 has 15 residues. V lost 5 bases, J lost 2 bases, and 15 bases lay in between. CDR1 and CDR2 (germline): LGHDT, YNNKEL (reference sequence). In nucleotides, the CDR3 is TGTGCCAGCAGCGAGTCGGCAGGCAGGCAAGAGACCCAGTACTTC. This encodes CASSESAGRQETQYF.

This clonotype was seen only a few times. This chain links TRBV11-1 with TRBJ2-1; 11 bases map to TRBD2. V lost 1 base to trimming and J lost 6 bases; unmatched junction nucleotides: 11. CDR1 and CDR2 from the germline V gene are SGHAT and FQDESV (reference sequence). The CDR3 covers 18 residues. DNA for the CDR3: TGTGCCAGCAGCTTAGGGGGTCTAGCGGGAGGCTCTGGCAATGAGCAGTTCTTC. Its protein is CASSLGGLAGGSGNEQFF.

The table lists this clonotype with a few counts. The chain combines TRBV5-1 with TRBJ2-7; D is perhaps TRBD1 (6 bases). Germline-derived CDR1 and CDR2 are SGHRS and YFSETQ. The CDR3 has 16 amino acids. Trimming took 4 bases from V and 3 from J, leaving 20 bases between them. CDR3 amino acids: CASSPMWAAGDYEQYF. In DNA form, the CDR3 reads TGCGCCAGCAGCCCGATGTGGGCGGCAGGGGACTACGAGCAGTACTTC.

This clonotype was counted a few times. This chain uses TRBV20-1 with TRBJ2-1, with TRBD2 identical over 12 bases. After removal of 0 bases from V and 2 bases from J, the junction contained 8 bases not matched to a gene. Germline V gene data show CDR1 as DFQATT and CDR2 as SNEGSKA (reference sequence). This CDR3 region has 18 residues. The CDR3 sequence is CSARDLGGLAGTYNEQFF. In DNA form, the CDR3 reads TGCAGTGCTAGAGATCTTGGCGGACTAGCGGGGACCTACAATGAGCAGTTCTTC.

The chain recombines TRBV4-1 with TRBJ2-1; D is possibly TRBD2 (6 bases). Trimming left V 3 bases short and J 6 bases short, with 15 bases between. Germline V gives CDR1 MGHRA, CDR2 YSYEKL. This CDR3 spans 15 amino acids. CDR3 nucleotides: TGCGCCAGCAGCCACGAGGGGACTGGGACCAATGAGCAGTTCTTC. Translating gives CASSHEGTGTNEQFF.

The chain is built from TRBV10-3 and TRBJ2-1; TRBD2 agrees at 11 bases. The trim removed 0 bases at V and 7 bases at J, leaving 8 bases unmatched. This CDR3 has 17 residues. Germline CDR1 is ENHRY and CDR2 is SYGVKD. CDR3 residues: CAISESVTSGSWNEQFF. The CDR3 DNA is TGTGCCATCAGTGAGTCGGTCACTAGCGGGAGTTGGAATGAGCAGTTCTTC.